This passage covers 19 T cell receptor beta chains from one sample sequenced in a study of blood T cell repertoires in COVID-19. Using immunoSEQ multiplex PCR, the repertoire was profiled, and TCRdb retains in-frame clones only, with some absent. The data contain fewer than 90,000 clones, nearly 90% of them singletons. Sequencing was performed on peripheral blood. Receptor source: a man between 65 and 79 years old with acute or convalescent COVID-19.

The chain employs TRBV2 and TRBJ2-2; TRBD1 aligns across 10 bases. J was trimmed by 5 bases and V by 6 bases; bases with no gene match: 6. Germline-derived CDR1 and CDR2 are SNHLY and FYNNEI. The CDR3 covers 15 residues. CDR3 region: CASRVTGGDTGELFF. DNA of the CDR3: TGTGCCAGCAGGGTGACAGGGGGCGATACCGGGGAGCTGTTTTTT. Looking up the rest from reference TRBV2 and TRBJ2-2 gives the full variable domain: EPEVTQTPSHQVTQMGQEVILRCVPISNHLYFYWYRQILGQKVEFLVSFYNNEISEKSEIFDDQFSVERPDGSNFTLKIRSTKLEDSAMYFCASRVTGGDTGELFFGEGSRLTVL.

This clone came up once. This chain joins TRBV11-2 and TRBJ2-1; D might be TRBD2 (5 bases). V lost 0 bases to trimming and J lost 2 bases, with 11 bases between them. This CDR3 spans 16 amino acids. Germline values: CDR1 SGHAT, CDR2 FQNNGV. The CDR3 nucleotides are TGTGCCAGCAGCTTAGAGTTGGGGAGAGCCTACAATGAGCAGTTCTTC. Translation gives CASSLELGRAYNEQFF.

For the CDR3, the DNA is TGCGCCAGCAGCTTGGGGACTATGAACACTGAAGCTTTCTTT. This encodes CASSLGTMNTEAFF. The rearrangement joins TRBV5-1 to TRBJ1-1, with unresolved D. The CDR3 is made up of 14 amino acids. In germline, CDR1 is SGHRS, CDR2 YFSETQ. V gave up 0 bases and J gave up 0 bases, with 6 bases separating them.

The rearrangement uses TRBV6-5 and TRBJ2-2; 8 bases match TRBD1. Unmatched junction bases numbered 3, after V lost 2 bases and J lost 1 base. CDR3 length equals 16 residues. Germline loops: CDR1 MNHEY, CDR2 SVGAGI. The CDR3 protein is CASSYPGTGNTGELFF. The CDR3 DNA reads TGTGCCAGCAGTTACCCCGGGACAGGGAACACCGGGGAGCTGTTTTTT.

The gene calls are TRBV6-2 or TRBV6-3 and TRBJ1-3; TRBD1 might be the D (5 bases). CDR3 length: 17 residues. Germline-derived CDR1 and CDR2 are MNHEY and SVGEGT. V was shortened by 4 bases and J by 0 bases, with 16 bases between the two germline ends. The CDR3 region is CASSSYGGTLSGNTIYF. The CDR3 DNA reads TGTGCCAGCAGTTCCTATGGTGGGACTCTCTCTGGAAACACCATATATTTT.

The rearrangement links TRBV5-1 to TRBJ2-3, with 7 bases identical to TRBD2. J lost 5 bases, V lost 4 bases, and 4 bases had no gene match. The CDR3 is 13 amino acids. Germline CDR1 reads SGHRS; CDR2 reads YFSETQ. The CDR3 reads CASSPGLKDTQYF. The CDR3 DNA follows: TGCGCCAGCAGCCCGGGACTAAAAGATACGCAGTATTTT. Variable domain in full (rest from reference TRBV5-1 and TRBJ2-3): KAGVTQTPRYLIKTRGQQVTLSCSPISGHRSVSWYQQTPGQGLQFLFEYFSETQRNKGNFPGRFSGRQFSNSRSEMNVSTLELGDSALYLCASSPGLKDTQYFGPGTRLTVL.

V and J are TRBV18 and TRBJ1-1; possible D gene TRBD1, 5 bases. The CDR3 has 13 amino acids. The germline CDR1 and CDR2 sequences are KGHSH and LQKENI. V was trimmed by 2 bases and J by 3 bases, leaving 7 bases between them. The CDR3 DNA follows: TGTGCCAGCTCACCATCCAGGGACACTGAAGCTTTCTTT. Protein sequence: CASSPSRDTEAFF.

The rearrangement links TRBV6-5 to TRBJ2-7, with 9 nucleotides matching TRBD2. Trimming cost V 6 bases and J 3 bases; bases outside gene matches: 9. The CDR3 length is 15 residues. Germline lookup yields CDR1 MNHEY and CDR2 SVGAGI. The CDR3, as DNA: TGTGCCAGCAGACCGTACTTAGCGGGAGTCTACGAGCAGTACTTC. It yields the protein CASRPYLAGVYEQYF.

The CDR3 spells CATSRDMGGGSTDTQYF. The DNA of the CDR3 is TGTGCCACCAGCAGAGATATGGGAGGGGGGTCTACAGATACGCAGTATTTT. The chain carries TRBV15 and TRBJ2-3; D is perhaps TRBD2 (7 bases). Germline V gene data show CDR1 as LNHNV and CDR2 as YYDKDF (reference sequence). Trimming removed 0 bases at V and 3 bases at J, with 16 bases between. The CDR3 has 17 amino acids.

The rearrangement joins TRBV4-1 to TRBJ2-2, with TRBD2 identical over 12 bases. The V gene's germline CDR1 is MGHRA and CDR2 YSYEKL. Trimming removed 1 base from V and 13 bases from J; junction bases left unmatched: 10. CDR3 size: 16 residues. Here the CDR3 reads CASSQGASGRADVLFF. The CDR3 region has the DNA TGCGCCAGCAGCCAAGGAGCTAGCGGGAGGGCCGACGTGCTGTTTTTT.

This chain's CDR3 is CASSMTTGQRNSPLHF. As DNA, the CDR3 is TGTGCCAGCAGTATGACAACAGGTCAACGTAATTCACCCCTCCACTTT. The genes are TRBV28 and TRBJ1-6; tentative D call: TRBD1 (5 bases). CDR3 length equals 16 residues. Per germline, CDR1 MDHEN and CDR2 SYDVKM. V was trimmed by 5 bases and J by 6 bases, leaving 17 bases between them. Full variable domain (remainder filled in from reference TRBV28 and TRBJ1-6): DVKVTQSSRYLVKRTGEKVFLECVQDMDHENMFWYRQDPGLGLRLIYFSYDVKMKEKGDIPEGYSVSREKKERFSLILESASTNQTSMYLCASSMTTGQRNSPLHFGNGTRLTVT.

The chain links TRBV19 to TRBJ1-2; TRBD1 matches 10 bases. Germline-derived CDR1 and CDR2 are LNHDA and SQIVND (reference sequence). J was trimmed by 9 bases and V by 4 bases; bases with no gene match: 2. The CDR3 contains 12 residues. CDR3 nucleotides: TGTGCCAGTAGTAGACAGGGGGCCCGCTACACCTTC. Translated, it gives CASSRQGARYTF.

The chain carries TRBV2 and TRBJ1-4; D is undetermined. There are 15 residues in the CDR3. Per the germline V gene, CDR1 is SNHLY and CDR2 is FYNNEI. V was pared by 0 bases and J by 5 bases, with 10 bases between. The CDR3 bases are TGTGCCAGCAGTGAAGCGGGCTCCAAGAATGAAAAACTGTTTTTT. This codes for CASSEAGSKNEKLFF. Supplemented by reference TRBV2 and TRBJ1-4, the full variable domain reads EPEVTQTPSHQVTQMGQEVILRCVPISNHLYFYWYRQILGQKVEFLVSFYNNEISEKSEIFDDQFSVERPDGSNFTLKIRSTKLEDSAMYFCASSEAGSKNEKLFFGSGTQLSVL.

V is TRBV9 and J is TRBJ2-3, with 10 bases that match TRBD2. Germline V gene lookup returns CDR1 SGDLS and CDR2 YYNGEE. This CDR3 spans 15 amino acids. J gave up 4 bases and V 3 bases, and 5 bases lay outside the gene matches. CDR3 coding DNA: TGTGCCAGCAGCGCTAGCGGGGGTCTATCAGATACGCAGTATTTT. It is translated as CASSASGGLSDTQYF. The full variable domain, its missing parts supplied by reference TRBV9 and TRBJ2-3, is DSGVTQTPKHLITATGQRVTLRCSPRSGDLSVYWYQQSLDQGLQFLIQYYNGEERAKGNILERFSAQQFPDLHSELNLSSLELGDSALYFCASSASGGLSDTQYFGPGTRLTVL.

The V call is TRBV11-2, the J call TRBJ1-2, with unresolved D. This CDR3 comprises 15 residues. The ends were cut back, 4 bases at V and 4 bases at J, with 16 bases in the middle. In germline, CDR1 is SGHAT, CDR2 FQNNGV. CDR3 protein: CASSSPTQAGYGYTF. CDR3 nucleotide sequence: TGTGCCAGCAGCTCCCCCACCCAGGCGGGCTATGGCTACACCTTC.

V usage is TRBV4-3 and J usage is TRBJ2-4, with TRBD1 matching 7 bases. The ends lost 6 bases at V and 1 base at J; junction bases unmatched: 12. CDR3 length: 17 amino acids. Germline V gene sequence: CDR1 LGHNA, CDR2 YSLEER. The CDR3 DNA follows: TGCGCCAGCAGTGCGACAGGGAACTCTCCCGCCAAAAACATTCAGTACTTC. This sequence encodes CASSATGNSPAKNIQYF.

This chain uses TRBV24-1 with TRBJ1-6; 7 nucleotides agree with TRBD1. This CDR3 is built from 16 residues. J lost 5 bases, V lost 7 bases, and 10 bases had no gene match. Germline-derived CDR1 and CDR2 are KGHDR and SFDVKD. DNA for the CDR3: TGTGCCACCAGACGACAGGGTTTCTTGGATAATTCACCCCTCCACTTT. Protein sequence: CATRRQGFLDNSPLHF.

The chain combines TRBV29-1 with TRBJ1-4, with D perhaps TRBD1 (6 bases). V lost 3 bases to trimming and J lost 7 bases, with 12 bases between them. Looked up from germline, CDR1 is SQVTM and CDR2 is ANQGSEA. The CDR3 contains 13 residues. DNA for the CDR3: TGCAGCGTTGATCAGGACAGTAGTGAAAAACTGTTTTTT. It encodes CSVDQDSSEKLFF.

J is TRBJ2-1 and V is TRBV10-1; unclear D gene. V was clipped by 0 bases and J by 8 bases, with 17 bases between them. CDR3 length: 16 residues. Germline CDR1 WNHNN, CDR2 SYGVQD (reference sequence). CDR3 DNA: TGCGCCAGCAGTGAGTCGAGGTATAGGATCGTTGATGAGCAGTTCTTC. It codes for CASSESRYRIVDEQFF.